This T cell receptor (beta chain) came from a study of T cell responses to AZD1222 COVID-19 vaccine. Study results and caveats: Close to half of spike-specific TCRs reportedly recognize unmutated variant regions. Recipients of two AZD1222 doses showed rising Spike-specific TCR breadth and depth.

After removal of 4 bases from V and 7 bases from J, the junction contained 10 bases not matched to a gene. Germline V gene sequence: CDR1 LGHNA, CDR2 YSLEER. This CDR3 is built from 14 residues. As for this clone: Its antigen is not identified.

The data were produced by immunoSEQ multiplex PCR, yet TCRdb's version contains in-frame clones alone and is incomplete. Counted here are about 100,000 clones, about 89% occurring once; the ten biggest clones make up 4.2%. The sequencing used peripheral blood, collected on day 0 of MenACWY control vaccination. The V call is TRBV4-3, the J call TRBJ2-7; 7 bases are a match to TRBD2. The sequence derives from an adult in good health. The CDR3 protein is CASSRDAGAWEQYF. As DNA, the CDR3 is TGCGCCAGCAGCCGAGACGCGGGAGCTTGGGAGCAGTACTTC.